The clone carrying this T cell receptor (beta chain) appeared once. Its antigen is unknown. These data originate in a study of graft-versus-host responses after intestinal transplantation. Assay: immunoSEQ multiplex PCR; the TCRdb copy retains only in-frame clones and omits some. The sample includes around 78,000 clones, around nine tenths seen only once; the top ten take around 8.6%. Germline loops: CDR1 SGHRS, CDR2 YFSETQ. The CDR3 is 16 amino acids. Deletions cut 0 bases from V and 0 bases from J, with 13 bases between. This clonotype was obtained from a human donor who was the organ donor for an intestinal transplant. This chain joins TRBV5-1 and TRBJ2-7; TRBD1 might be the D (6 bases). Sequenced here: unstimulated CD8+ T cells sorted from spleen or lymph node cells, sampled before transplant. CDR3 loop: CASSLGTESTSYEQYF. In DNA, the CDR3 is TGCGCCAGCAGCTTGGGGACAGAAAGCACCTCCTACGAGCAGTACTTC.